This T cell receptor (beta chain) is from a study of cytomegalovirus exposure and HLA in healthy donors. Study-wide background: Approximately 81% of roughly 430 genotyped donors fell in the Caucasian-associated ancestry cluster.

The PCR employed 60 Vbeta primers together with 13 Jbeta primers. Assay: immunoSEQ multiplex PCR; the TCRdb copy retains only in-frame clones and omits some. The sample records 190,000 or so clones, roughly 80% being singletons. This CDR3 is built from 15 residues. Germline CDR1 SGHTA, CDR2 FQGNSA. Trimming left V 5 bases short and J 0 bases short, with 11 bases between. At collection, donors were nominally healthy, but unrecorded immune exposures were probable. Worth noting for this clone: Its specificity is not known.

General study points: In vitro, a few CMV-associated chains proved specific for CMV antigens. There were some public TCRs occurring in many donors, but most TCR sequences were rare.

The rearrangement joins TRBV7-2 to TRBJ1-3; the D gene is possibly TRBD1 (5 bases). The sequenced sample consisted of PBMCs. This clonotype originated in a man aged 50-60 years in good health and CMV-seronegative. The CDR3 DNA reads TGTGCCAGCAGCCCCCAGGGACTCTCTGGAAACACCATATATTTT. It codes for CASSPQGLSGNTIYF.